Listed below are T cell receptor beta chains from one sample, sequenced in a study of T cell responses to AZD1222 COVID-19 vaccine. The repertoire was sequenced with immunoSEQ multiplex PCR; TCRdb's copy has only in-frame clones and lacks some. Among 120,000 or so clones listed, about 90% were seen once. This specimen was peripheral blood, taken on day 0 of AZD1222 vaccination. The receptor set was obtained from an adult in good health. CDR3s include the opening cysteine and the closing phenylalanine or tryptophan. D genes are given only for firm matches. Some rows mark clone size as missing; the rest say once, few, many or name a class of expanded clone.

d_call	v_call	j_call	cdr3_length	clone_size	cdr3_nt	cdr3_aa
.	TRBV6-6	TRBJ2-1	16	.	TGTGCCAGCAGTCGATCCGGACATAGCTCCTACAATGAGCAGTTCTTC	CASSRSGHSSYNEQFF
TRBD1	TRBV20-1	TRBJ2-7	15	.	TGCAGTGCTAGTGGTGTCGGACAGGGGTTCGACGAGCAGTACTTC	CSASGVGQGFDEQYF
.	TRBV6-5	TRBJ1-1	14	.	TGTGCCAGCAGCGTCGATTGGGGGGTTACTGAAGCTTTCTTT	CASSVDWGVTEAFF
.	TRBV4-3	TRBJ1-1	15	.	TGCGCCAGCAGCCAAGAACGGGGGCTGAACACTGAAGCTTTCTTT	CASSQERGLNTEAFF
.	TRBV5-1	TRBJ1-6	19	once	TGCGCCAGCAGCCCTCGACCGGGGCACCTGAGCTCCTATAATTCACCCCTCCACTTT	CASSPRPGHLSSYNSPLHF
.	TRBV11-2	TRBJ2-7	16	.	TGTGCCAGCAGCTTAGATTCGAGGGGCATGGGTTACGAGCAGTACTTC	CASSLDSRGMGYEQYF
TRBD1	TRBV28	TRBJ2-1	15	.	TGTGCCAGCAGTTTCCCCCGGGACAGGGTATGGAGGCAGTTCTTC	CASSFPRDRVWRQFF
TRBD2	TRBV4-1	TRBJ2-7	15	.	TGCGCCAGCAGCCAAGGAGGACTAGCGGCCTACGAGCAGTACTTC	CASSQGGLAAYEQYF
.	TRBV23-1	TRBJ1-5	17	.	TGCGCCAGCAGCCCGGGACATCGTGGATCGGGCAATCAGCCCCAGCATTTT	CASSPGHRGSGNQPQHF
.	TRBV15	TRBJ1-2	15	.	TGTGCCACCAGCAGTTCGACAGGCCCCTTCGGTGGCTACACCTTC	CATSSSTGPFGGYTF
.	TRBV19	TRBJ2-1	12	.	TGTGCCAGTAGTAAAAGGTACAATGAGCAGTTCTTC	CASSKRYNEQFF
.	TRBV6-2/TRBV6-3	TRBJ2-7	14	.	TGTGCCAGCAGTTACTCGCCTCACAACTACGAGCAGTACTTC	CASSYSPHNYEQYF
.	TRBV28	TRBJ1-2	15	.	TGTGCCAGCAGTTTAACGGCCCAAGCTAACTATGGCTACACCTTC	CASSLTAQANYGYTF
TRBD1	TRBV7-6	TRBJ1-1	15	many	TGTGCCAGCAGCTCACAGGGGGAACCGAACACTGAAGCTTTCTTT	CASSSQGEPNTEAFF
.	TRBV4-1	TRBJ2-7	16	.	TGCGCCAGCCACAACGGACAGGTTTTAACGCGGGGCGAGCAGTACTTC	CASHNGQVLTRGEQYF
TRBD1	TRBV2	TRBJ1-4	15	.	TGTGCCAGCAGCTCCCCAGGGGGCTTCGGGGAAAAACTGTTTTTT	CASSSPGGFGEKLFF
.	TRBV2	TRBJ2-1	15	.	TGTGCCAGCAGCCCGACTAGAGTTGCCCTCAATGAGCAGTTCTTC	CASSPTRVALNEQFF
.	TRBV7-8	TRBJ1-2	17	.	TGTGCCAGCAGCAGAGGGGGTTCAGGAACCCTATGGGCCGGCTACACCTTC	CASSRGGSGTLWAGYTF
TRBD1	TRBV28	TRBJ1-2	14	.	TGTGCCAGCAGCTCTACAGGGGAGGGCTATGGCTACACCTTC	CASSSTGEGYGYTF
TRBD1	TRBV27	TRBJ2-7	16	.	TGTGCCAGCAGCAAGACCGGGACAGGTCTCTCCTACGAGCAGTACTTC	CASSKTGTGLSYEQYF
.	TRBV6-1	TRBJ2-7	16	.	TGTGCCAGCAGTGACGGCGGGTTGGCGGGATCCTACGAGCAGTACTTC	CASSDGGLAGSYEQYF
TRBD1	TRBV2	TRBJ2-7	15	.	TGTGCCAGCAGTACCGGACAGGTATCGTTAGTCAAGCAGTACTTC	CASSTGQVSLVKQYF
TRBD1	TRBV27	TRBJ1-2	14	.	TGTGCCAGCAGTGGACAGGGGAACAACTATGGCTACACCTTC	CASSGQGNNYGYTF
.	TRBV5-4	TRBJ1-5	14	.	TGTGCCAGCAGCTTGGCGGGGCGCAATCAGCCCCAGCATTTT	CASSLAGRNQPQHF
.	TRBV3-1/TRBV3-2	TRBJ1-5	18	.	TGTGCCAGCAGCCAAGAAGAGAGGGGACTCCGTAACAATCAGCCCCAGCATTTT	CASSQEERGLRNNQPQHF
TRBD2	TRBV9	TRBJ2-2	16	few	TGTGCCAGCAGCCCCCTAGCGGGGGCCAACACCGGGGAGCTGTTTTTT	CASSPLAGANTGELFF
.	TRBV7-9	TRBJ1-2	14	.	TGTGCCAGCAGCTCCAGTGCAGAGGGGTATGGCTACACCTTC	CASSSSAEGYGYTF
.	TRBV14	TRBJ2-1	13	.	TGTGCCAGCAGCCAAAACACCTACAATGAGCAGTTCTTC	CASSQNTYNEQFF
TRBD1	TRBV29-1	TRBJ1-5	13	.	TGCAGCGCCATCAGGGGGCGCGATCAGCCCCAGCATTTT	CSAIRGRDQPQHF
.	TRBV28	TRBJ2-7	16	.	TGTGCCAGCAGTTTAGGGTCATTGGGCCCTACCTACGAGCAGTACTTC	CASSLGSLGPTYEQYF
.	TRBV7-6	TRBJ1-6	17	.	TGTGCCAGCAGCGCTAGGGCTTCAGGGGTCATGGCTTCACCCCTCCACTTT	CASSARASGVMASPLHF
.	TRBV4-3	TRBJ1-4	16	.	TGCGCCAGCAGCCAAGTGGGATCCCACATAGATGAAAAACTGTTTTTT	CASSQVGSHIDEKLFF
.	TRBV5-1	TRBJ2-1	14	.	TGCGCCAGCAGCTTCGGTCCTACGGGCAATGAGCAGTTCTTC	CASSFGPTGNEQFF
.	TRBV12-3/TRBV12-4	TRBJ1-1	13	.	TGTGCCAGCAGCCTTGCCCTGAACACTGAAGCTTTCTTT	CASSLALNTEAFF
.	TRBV3-1/TRBV3-2	TRBJ2-5	16	.	TGTGCCAGCAGACTTACCCTAGGGGCGGGGAGGGAGACCCAGTACTTC	CASRLTLGAGRETQYF
.	TRBV5-4	TRBJ1-2	16	.	TGTGCCAGCAGCTTGCGCCCTCAGGAGGAAGAATATGGCTACACCTTC	CASSLRPQEEEYGYTF
.	TRBV12-3/TRBV12-4	TRBJ2-2	13	.	TGTGCCAGCAGTTTAATGAACACCGGGGAGCTGTTTTTT	CASSLMNTGELFF
TRBD1	TRBV18	TRBJ1-1	15	.	TGTGCCAGCTCACCCATACAGGGGCCGAACACTGAAGCTTTCTTT	CASSPIQGPNTEAFF
TRBD2	TRBV7-6	TRBJ2-1	15	once	TGTGCCAGCAGCATACTAGCGGGAGTTCGGAATGAGCAGTTCTTC	CASSILAGVRNEQFF
.	TRBV16	TRBJ1-2	15	.	TGTGCCAGCAGCCAAGTCGTCGGCAGGGGTTATGGCTACACCTTC	CASSQVVGRGYGYTF